Each of the 3 T cell receptor beta chains below was sequenced from the same sample in a study of T cell repertoires in cytomegalovirus infection. These receptors have no known antigen. Each CDR3 protein is one row after TCRdb ran MiXCR on the reads. The sample gives 380,000 or so distinct CDR3 sequences, 34% of which show up once; around an eighth is in the top ten. The sequenced sample was cultured PBMCs, obtained from culture after CMV antigen stimulation. The receptors here all came from a human donor in good health (CMV status not recorded). Some clones in this sample may be carry-over from other donors' samples.

The V and J genes are TRBV20-1 and TRBJ1-2; 7 nucleotides agree with TRBD1. The CDR3 is made up of 15 amino acids. Germline V gene sequence: CDR1 DFQATT, CDR2 SNEGSKA (reference sequence). V gave up 5 bases and J gave up 7 bases; unmatched junction bases: 16. The CDR3 sequence is CSAGGTAPVRGGYTF. The CDR3 bases are TGCAGTGCTGGAGGGACAGCCCCAGTTCGGGGTGGCTACACCTTC.

This chain uses TRBV19 with TRBJ2-1, with D perhaps matching TRBD1 or TRBD2 (7 bases each). The CDR3 sequence is 14 residues long. Germline V gene lookup returns CDR1 LNHDA and CDR2 SQIVND (reference sequence). Trimming removed 4 bases from V and 8 bases from J, with 15 bases in between. CDR3 sequence reads: CASSTPTGRDEQFF. The CDR3 nucleotides read TGTGCCAGTAGTACCCCGACAGGGAGGGATGAGCAGTTCTTC.

This chain links TRBV7-2 with TRBJ2-3; the D gene could be TRBD1 or TRBD2 (5 bases each). Trimming cost V 4 bases and J 11 bases, with 19 bases left between them. The germline V gene has CDR1 SGHTA and CDR2 FQGNSA. The CDR3 length is 14 residues. In DNA, the CDR3 is TGTGCCAGCAGCTCCCTGGGGGTGCCCAGTTGGCAGTATTTT. This codes for CASSSLGVPSWQYF.